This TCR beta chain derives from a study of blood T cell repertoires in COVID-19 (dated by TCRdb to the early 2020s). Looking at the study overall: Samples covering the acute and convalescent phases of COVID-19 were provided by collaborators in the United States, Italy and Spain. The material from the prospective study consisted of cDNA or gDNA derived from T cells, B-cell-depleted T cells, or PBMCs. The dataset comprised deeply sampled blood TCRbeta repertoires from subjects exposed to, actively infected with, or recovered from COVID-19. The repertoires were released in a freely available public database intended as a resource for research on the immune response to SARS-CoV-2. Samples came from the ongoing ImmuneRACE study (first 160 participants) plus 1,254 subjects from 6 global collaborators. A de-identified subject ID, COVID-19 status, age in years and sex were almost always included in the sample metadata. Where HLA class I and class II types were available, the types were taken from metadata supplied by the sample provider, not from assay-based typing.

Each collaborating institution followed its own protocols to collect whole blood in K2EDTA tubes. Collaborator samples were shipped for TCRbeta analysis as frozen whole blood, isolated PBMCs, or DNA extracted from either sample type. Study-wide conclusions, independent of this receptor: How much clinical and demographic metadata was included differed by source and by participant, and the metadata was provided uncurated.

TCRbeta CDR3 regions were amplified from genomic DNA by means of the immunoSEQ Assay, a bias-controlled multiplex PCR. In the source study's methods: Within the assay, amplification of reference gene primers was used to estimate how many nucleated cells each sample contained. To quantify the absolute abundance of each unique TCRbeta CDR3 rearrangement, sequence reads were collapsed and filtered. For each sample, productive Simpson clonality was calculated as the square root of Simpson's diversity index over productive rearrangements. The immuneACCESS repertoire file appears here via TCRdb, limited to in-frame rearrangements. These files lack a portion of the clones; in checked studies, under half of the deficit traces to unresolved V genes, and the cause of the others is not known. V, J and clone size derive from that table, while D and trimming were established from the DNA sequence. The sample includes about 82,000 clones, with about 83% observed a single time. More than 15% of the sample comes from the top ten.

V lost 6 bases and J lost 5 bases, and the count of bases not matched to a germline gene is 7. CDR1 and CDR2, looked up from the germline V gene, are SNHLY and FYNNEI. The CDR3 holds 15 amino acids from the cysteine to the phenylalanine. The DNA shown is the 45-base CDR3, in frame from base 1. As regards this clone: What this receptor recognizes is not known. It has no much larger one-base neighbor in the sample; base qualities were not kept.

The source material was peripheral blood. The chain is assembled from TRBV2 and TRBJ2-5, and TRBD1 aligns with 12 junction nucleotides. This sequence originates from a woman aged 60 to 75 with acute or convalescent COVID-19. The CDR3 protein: CASRVGQGAVETQYF. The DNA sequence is TGTGCCAGCAGGGTGGGACAGGGGGCAGTGGAGACCCAGTACTTC.